This T cell receptor (beta chain) originates from a study of control samples from healthy donors and cancer patients. The germline V gene encodes CDR1 SGHKS and CDR2 YYEKEE (reference sequence). After removal of 4 bases from V and 14 bases from J, the junction contained 13 bases not matched to a gene. This CDR3 contains 14 residues. Assay: immunoSEQ multiplex PCR; the TCRdb copy retains only in-frame clones and omits some. The table shows around 250,000 clones, with over 75% occurring only once. The V call is TRBV5-5, the J call TRBJ2-1; TRBD1 agrees at 9 bases. Sequencing used PBMCs. The sequence derives from a woman between 55 and 75 years old with lung cancer. CDR3 sequence: CASSIGRTGGSEFF. The DNA of the CDR3 is TGTGCCAGCAGCATTGGGAGAACAGGGGGCTCAGAGTTCTTC.